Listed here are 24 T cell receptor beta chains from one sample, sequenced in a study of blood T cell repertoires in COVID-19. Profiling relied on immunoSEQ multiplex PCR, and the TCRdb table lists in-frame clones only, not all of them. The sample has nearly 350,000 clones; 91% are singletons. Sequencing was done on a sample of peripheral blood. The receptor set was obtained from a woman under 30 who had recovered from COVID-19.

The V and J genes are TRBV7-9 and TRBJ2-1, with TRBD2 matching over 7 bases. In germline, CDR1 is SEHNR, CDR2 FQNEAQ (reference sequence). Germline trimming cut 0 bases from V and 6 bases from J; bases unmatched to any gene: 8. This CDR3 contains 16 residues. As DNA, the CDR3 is TGTGCCAGCAGCTTAGCTGAGGCGGGAGTAAGCAATGAGCAGTTCTTC. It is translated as CASSLAEAGVSNEQFF.

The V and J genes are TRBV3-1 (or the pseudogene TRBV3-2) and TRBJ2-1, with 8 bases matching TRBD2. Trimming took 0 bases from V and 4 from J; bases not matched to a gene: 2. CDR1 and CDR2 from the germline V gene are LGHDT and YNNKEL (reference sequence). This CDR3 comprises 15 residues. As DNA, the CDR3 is TGTGCCAGCAGCCAAGATAGCGGGAATTACAATGAGCAGTTCTTC. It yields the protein CASSQDSGNYNEQFF.

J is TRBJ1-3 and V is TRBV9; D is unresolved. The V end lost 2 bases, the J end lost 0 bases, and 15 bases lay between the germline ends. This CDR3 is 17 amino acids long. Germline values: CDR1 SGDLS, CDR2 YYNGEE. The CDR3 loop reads CASSVGLGRDSGNTIYF. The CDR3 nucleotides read TGTGCCAGCAGCGTGGGGTTGGGGAGGGACTCTGGAAACACCATATATTTT.

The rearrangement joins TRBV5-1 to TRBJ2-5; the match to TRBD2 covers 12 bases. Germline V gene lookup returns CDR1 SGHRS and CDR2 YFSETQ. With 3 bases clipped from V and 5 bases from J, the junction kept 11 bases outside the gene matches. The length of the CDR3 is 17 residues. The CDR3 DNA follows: TGCGCCAGCAGCTCCGGACTAGCGGGATATCGGGTGGAGACCCAGTACTTC. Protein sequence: CASSSGLAGYRVETQYF.

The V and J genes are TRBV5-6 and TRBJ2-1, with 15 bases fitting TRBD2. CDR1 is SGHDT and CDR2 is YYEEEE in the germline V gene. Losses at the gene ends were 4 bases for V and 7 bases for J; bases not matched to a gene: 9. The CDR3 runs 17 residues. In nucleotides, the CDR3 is TGTGCCAGCAGCCTCAGGACTAGCGGGAGGGCGCAGAATGAGCAGTTCTTC. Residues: CASSLRTSGRAQNEQFF.

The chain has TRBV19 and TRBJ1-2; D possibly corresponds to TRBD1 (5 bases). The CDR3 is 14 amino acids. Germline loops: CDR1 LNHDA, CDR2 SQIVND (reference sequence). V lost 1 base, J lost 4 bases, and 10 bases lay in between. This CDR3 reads CASSIASGIYGYTF. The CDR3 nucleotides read TGTGCCAGTAGTATAGCGTCAGGGATCTATGGCTACACCTTC.

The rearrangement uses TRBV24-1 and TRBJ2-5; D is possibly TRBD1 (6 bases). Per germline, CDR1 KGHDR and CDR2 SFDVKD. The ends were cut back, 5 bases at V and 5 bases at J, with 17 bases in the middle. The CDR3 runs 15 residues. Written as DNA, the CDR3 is TGTGCCACCAGTGCCTCCCAGGGGATCTCGGAGACCCAGTACTTC. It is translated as CATSASQGISETQYF.

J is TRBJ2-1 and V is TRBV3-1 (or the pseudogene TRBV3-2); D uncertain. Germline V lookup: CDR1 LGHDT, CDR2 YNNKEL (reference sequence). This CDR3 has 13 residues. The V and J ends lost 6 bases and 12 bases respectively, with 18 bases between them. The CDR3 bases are TGTGCCAGCAGTCGAGACGGCTCCCCGGGGCAGTTCTTC. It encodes CASSRDGSPGQFF.

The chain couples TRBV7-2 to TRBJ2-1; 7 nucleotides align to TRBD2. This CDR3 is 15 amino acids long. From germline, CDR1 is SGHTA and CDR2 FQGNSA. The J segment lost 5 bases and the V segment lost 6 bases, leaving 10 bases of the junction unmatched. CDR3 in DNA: TGTGCCAGCAGTTTGACGGCGGGAGCGAACAATGAGCAGTTCTTC. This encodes CASSLTAGANNEQFF.

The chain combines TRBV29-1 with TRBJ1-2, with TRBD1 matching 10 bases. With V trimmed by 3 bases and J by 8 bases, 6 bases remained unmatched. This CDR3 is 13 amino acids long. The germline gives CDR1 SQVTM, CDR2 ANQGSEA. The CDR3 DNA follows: TGCAGCGTTGAGGGACAGGGGAGTGGCGGCTACACCTTC. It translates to CSVEGQGSGGYTF.

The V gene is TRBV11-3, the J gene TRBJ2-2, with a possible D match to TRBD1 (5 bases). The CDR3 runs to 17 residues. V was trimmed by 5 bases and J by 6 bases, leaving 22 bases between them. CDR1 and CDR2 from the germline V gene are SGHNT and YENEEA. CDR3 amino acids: CASSGGGSRGGAGELFF. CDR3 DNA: TGTGCCAGCAGCGGCGGTGGATCTAGGGGTGGGGCCGGGGAGCTGTTTTTT.

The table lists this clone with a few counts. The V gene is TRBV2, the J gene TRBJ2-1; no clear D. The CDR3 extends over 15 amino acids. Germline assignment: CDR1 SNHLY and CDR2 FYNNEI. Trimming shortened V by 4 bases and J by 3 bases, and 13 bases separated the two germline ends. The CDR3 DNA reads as TGTGCCAGCAGTGGATCCAGACAAAACTACAATGAGCAGTTCTTC. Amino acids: CASSGSRQNYNEQFF.

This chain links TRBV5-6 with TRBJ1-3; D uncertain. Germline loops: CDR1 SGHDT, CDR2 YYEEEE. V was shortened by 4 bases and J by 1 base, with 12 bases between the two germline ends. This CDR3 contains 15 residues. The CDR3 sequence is CASSLPGESGNTIYF. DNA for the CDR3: TGTGCCAGCAGCCTCCCCGGGGAATCTGGAAACACCATATATTTT. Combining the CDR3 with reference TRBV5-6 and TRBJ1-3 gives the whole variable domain DAGVTQSPTHLIKTRGQQVTLRCSPKSGHDTVSWYQQALGQGPQFIFQYYEEEERQRGNFPDRFSGHQFPNYSSELNVNALLLGDSALYLCASSLPGESGNTIYFGEGSWLTVV.

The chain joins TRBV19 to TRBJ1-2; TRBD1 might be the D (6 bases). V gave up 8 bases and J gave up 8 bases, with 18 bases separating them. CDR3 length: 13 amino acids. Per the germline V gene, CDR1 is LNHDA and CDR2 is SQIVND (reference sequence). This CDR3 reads CASSRGGVKGYTF. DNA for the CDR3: TGTGCCAGTTCTCGAGGGGGTGTAAAGGGCTACACCTTC. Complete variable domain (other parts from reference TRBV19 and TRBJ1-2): DGGITQSPKYLFRKEGQNVTLSCEQNLNHDAMYWYRQDPGQGLRLIYYSQIVNDFQKGDIAEGYSVSREKKESFPLTVTSAQKNPTAFYLCASSRGGVKGYTFGSGTRLTVV.

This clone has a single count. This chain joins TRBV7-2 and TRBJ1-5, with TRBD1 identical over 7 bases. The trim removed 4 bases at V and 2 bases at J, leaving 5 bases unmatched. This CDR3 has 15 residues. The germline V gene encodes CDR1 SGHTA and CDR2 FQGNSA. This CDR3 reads CASSSLGQGNQPQHF. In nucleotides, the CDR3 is TGTGCCAGCAGCTCCCTTGGACAGGGCAATCAGCCCCAGCATTTT.

CDR3 sequence: CARQGTYEQYV. The CDR3 DNA reads as TGTGCCAGACAGGGGACCTACGAGCAGTACGTC. V is TRBV21-1 and J is TRBJ2-7; no check of the table's D call, TRBD1, against the DNA was made. TRBV21-1 constitutes a pseudogene. CDR3 size: 11 residues.

The CDR3 loop is CASRAGGNQPQHF. The CDR3 DNA reads as TGTGCCAGCAGGGCCGGGGGCAATCAGCCCCAGCATTTT. The rearrangement links TRBV2 to TRBJ1-5; D uncertain. CDR3 length: 13 residues. Trimming removed 6 bases at V and 2 bases at J, with 8 bases between. Germline CDR1 reads SNHLY; CDR2 reads FYNNEI.

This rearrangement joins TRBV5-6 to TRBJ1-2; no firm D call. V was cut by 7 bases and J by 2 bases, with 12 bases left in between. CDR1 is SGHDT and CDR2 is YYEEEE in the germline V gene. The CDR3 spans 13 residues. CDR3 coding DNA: TGTGCCAGCGCCCTACAGAACAACTATGGCTACACCTTC. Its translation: CASALQNNYGYTF.

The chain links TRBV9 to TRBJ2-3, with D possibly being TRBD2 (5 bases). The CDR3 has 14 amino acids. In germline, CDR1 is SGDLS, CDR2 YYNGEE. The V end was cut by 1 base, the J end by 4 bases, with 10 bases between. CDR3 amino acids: CASSVYLAADTQYF. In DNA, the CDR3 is TGTGCCAGCAGCGTATACCTAGCCGCAGATACGCAGTATTTT.

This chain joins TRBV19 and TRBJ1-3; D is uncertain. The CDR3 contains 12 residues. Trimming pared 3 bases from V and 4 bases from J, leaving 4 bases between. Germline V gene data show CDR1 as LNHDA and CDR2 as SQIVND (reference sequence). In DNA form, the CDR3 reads TGTGCCAGTAGTATCGGGGGAAACACCATATATTTT. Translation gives CASSIGGNTIYF.

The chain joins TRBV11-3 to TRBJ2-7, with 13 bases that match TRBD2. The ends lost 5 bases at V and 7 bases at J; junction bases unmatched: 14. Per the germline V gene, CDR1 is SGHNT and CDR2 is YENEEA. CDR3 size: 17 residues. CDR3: CASSKKGGLAGWREQYV. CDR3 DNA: TGTGCCAGCAGCAAAAAGGGGGGACTAGCGGGATGGAGGGAGCAGTACGTC.

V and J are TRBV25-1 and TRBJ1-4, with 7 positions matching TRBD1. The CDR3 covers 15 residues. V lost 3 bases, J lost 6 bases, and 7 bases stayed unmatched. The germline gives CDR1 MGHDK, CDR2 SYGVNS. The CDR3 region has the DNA TGTGCCAGCAGTGAGACAGGGCGATTACATGAAAAACTGTTTTTT. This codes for CASSETGRLHEKLFF.

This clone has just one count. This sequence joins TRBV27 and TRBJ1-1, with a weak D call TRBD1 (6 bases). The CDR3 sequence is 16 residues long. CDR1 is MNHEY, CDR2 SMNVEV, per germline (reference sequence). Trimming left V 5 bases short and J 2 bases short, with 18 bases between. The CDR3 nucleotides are TGTGCCAGCAGTCCCCGGGTCCCGACAGGTAACACTGAAGCTTTCTTT. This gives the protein CASSPRVPTGNTEAFF.

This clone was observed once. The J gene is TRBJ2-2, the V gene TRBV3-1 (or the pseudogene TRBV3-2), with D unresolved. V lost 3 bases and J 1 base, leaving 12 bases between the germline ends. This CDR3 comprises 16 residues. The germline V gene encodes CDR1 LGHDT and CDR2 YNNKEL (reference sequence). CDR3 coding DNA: TGTGCCAGCAGCCAGCTATCGACTGGGAACACCGGGGAGCTGTTTTTT. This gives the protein CASSQLSTGNTGELFF.